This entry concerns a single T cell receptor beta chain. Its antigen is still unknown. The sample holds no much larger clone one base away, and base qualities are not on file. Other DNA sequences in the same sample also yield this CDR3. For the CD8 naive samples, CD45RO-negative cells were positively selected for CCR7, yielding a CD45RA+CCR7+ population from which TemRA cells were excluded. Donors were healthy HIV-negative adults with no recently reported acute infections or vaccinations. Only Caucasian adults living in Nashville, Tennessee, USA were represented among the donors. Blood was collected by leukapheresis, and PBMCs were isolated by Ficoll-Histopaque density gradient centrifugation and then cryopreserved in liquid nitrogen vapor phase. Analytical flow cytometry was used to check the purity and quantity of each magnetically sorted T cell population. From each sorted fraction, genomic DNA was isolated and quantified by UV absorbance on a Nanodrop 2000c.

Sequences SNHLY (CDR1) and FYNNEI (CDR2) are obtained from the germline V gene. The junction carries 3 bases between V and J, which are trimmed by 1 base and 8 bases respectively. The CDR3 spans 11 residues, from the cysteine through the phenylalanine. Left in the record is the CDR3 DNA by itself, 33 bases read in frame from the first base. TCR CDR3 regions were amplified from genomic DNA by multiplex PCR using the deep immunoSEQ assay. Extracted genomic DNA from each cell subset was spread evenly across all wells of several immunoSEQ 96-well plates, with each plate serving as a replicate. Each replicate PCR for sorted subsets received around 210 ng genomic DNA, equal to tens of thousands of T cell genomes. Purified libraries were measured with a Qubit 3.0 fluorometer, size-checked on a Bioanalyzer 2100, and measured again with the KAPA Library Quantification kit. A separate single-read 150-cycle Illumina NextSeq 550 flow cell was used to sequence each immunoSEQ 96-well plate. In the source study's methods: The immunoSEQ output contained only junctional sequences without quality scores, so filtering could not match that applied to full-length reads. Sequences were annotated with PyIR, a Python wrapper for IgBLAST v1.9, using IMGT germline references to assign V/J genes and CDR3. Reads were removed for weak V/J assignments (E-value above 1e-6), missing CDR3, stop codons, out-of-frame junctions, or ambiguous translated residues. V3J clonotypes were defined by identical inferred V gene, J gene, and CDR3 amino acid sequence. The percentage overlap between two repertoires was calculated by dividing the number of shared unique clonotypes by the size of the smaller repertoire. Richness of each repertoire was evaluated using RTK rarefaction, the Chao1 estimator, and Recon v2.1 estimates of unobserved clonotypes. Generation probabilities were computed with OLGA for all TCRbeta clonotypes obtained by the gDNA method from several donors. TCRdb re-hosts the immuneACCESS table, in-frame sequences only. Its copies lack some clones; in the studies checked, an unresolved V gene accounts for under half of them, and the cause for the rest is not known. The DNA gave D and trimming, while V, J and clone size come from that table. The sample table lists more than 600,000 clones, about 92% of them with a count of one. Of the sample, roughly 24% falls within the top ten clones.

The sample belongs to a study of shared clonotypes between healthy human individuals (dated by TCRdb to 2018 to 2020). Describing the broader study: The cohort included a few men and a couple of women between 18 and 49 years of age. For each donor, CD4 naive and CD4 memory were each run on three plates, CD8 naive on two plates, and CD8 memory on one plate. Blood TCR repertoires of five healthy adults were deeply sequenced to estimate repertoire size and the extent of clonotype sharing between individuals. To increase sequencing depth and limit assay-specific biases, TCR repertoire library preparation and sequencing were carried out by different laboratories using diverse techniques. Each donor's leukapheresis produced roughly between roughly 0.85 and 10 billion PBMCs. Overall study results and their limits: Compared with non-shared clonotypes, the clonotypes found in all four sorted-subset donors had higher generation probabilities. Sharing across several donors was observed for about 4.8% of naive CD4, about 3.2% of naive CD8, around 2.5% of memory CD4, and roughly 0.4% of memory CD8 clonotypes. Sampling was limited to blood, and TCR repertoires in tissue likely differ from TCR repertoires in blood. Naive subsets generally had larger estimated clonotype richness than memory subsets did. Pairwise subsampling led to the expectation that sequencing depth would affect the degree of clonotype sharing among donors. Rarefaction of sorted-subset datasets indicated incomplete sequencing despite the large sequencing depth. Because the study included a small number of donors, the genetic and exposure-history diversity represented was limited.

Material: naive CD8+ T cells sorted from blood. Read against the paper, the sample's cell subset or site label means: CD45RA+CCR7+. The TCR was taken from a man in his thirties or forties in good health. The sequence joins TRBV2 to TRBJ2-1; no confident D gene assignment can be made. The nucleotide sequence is TGTGCCAGCAGTGAAGGACATGAGCAGTTCTTC. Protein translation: CASSEGHEQFF.